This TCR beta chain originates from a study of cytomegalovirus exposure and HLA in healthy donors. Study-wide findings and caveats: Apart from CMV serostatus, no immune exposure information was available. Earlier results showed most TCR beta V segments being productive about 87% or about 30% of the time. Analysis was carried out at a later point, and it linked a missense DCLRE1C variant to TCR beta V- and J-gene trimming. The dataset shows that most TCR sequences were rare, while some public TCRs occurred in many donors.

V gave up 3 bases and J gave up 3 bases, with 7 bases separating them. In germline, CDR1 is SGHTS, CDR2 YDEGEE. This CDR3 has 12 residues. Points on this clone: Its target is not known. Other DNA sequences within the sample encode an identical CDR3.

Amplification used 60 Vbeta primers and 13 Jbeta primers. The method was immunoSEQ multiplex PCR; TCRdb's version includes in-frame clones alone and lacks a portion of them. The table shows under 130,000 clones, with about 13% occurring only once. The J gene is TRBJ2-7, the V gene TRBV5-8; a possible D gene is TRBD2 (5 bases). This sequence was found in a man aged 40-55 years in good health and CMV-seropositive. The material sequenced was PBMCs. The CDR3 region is CASSSGLYEQYF. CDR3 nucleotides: TGTGCCAGCAGCTCCGGACTCTACGAGCAGTACTTC.